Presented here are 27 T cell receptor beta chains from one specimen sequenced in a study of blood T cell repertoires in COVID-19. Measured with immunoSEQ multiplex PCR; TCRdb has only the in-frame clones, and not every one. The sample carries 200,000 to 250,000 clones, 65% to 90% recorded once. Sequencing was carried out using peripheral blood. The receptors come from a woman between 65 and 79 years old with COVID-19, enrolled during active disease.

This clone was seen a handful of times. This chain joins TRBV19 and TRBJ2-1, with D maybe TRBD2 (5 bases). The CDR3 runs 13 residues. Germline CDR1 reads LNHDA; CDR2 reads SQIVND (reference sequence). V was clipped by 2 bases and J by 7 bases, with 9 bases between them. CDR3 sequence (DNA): TGTGCCAGTAGTATACCGGGCGGGAATGAGCAGTTCTTC. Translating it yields CASSIPGGNEQFF.

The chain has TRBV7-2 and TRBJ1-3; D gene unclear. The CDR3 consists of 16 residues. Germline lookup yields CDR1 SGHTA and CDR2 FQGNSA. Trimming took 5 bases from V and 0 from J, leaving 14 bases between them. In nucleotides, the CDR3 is TGTGCCAGCAGCCGGGAAGTGGCGGGCTCTGGAAACACCATATATTTT. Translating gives CASSREVAGSGNTIYF. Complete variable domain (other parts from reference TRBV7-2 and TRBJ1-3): GAGVSQSPSNKVTEKGKDVELRCDPISGHTALYWYRQSLGQGLEFLIYFQGNSAPDKSGLPSDRFSAERTGGSVSTLTIQRTQQEDSAVYLCASSREVAGSGNTIYFGEGSWLTVV.

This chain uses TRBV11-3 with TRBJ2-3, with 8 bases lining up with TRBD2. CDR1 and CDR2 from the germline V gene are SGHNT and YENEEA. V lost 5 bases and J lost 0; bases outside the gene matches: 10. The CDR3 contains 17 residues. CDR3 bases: TGTGCCAGCAGCGACCGCAGGACTAGCTTCAGCACAGATACGCAGTATTTT. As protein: CASSDRRTSFSTDTQYF. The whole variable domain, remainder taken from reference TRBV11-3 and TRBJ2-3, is EAGVVQSPRYKIIEKKQPVAFWCNPISGHNTLYWYLQNLGQGPELLIRYENEEAVDDSQLPKDRFSAERLKGVDSTLKIQPAELGDSAVYLCASSDRRTSFSTDTQYFGPGTRLTVL.

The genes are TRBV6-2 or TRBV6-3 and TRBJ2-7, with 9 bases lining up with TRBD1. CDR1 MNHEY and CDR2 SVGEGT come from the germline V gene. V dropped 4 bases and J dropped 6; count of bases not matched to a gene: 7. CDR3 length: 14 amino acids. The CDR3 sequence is CASSSGTGFGEQYF. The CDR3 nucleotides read TGTGCCAGCAGTTCCGGGACAGGGTTCGGCGAGCAGTACTTC.

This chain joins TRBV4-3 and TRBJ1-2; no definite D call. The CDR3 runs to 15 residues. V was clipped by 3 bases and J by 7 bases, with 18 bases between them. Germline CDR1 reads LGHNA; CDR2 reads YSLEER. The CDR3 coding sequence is TGCGCCAGCAGCCAGATCGGAGGTGAGGCGGGTGGCTACACCTTC. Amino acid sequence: CASSQIGGEAGGYTF.

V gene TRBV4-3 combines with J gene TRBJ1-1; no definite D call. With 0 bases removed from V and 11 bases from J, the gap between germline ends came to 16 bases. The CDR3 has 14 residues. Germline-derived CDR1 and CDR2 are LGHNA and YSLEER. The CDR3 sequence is CASSQDRYGGRAFF. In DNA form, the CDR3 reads TGCGCCAGCAGCCAAGATCGATACGGAGGACGGGCTTTCTTT.

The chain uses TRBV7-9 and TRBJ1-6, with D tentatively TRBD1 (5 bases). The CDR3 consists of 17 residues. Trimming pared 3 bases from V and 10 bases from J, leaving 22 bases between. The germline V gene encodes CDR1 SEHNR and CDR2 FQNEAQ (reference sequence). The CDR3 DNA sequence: TGTGCCAGCAGCTTGACCGGGACTCCTAGGCTCGGATCACCCCTCCACTTT. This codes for CASSLTGTPRLGSPLHF. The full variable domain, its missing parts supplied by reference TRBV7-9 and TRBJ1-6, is DTGVSQNPRHKITKRGQNVTFRCDPISEHNRLYWYRQTLGQGPEFLTYFQNEAQLEKSRLLSDRFSAERPKGSFSTLEIQRTEQGDSAMYLCASSLTGTPRLGSPLHFGNGTRLTVT.

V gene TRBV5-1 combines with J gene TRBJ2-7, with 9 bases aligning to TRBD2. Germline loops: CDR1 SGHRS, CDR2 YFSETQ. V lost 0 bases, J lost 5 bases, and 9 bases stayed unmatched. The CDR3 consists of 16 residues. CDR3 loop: CASSLAVAGGPHEQYF. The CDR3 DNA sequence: TGCGCCAGCAGCTTGGCGGTCGCGGGAGGGCCCCACGAGCAGTACTTC.

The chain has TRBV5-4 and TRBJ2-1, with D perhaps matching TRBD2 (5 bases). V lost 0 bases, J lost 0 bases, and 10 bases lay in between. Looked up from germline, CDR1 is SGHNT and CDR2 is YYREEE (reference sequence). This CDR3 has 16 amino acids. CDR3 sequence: CASSLDRGGSYNEQFF. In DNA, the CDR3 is TGTGCCAGCAGCTTGGATCGCGGAGGCTCCTACAATGAGCAGTTCTTC.

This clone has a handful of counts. The CDR3 nucleotides are TGTGCCAGCAGCCTGGGACAGATTACCTACGAGCAGTACTTC. This translates into CASSLGQITYEQYF. This chain links TRBV7-2 with TRBJ2-7; TRBD1 agrees at 7 bases. Germline trimming cut 5 bases from V and 2 bases from J; bases unmatched to any gene: 6. Germline V gene data show CDR1 as SGHTA and CDR2 as FQGNSA. The CDR3 sequence is 14 residues long.

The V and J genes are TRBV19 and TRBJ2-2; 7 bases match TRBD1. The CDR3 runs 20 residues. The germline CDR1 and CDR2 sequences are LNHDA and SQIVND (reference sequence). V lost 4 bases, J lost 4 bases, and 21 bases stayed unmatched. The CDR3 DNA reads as TGTGCCAGTAGTACTCTTATGGGTCTTTGGGACAGAGGACGCACCGGGGAGCTGTTTTTT. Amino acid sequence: CASSTLMGLWDRGRTGELFF.

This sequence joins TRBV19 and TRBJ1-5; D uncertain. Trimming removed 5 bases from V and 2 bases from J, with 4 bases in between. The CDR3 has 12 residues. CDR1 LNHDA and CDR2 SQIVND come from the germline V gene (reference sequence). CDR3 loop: CASSSGNQPQHF. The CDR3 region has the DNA TGTGCCAGTAGTTCCGGCAATCAGCCCCAGCATTTT. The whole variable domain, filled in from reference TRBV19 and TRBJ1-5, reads DGGITQSPKYLFRKEGQNVTLSCEQNLNHDAMYWYRQDPGQGLRLIYYSQIVNDFQKGDIAEGYSVSREKKESFPLTVTSAQKNPTAFYLCASSSGNQPQHFGDGTRLSIL.

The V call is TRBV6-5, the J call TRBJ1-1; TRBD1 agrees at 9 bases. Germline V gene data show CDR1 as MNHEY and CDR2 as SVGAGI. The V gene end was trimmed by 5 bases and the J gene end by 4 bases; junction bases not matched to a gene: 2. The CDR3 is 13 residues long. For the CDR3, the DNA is TGTGCCAGCAGTAGGGACAGGGCCACTGAAGCTTTCTTT. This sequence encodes CASSRDRATEAFF.

CDR3 in amino acids: CASSYSGTGNQPQHF. CDR3 DNA: TGTGCCAGCAGTTACTCGGGCACGGGCAATCAGCCCCAGCATTTT. V is TRBV6-5 and J is TRBJ1-5; D unresolved. The germline V and J ends were trimmed by 0 bases and 2 bases, with 8 bases remaining between them. Germline lookup yields CDR1 MNHEY and CDR2 SVGAGI. The CDR3 spans 15 residues.

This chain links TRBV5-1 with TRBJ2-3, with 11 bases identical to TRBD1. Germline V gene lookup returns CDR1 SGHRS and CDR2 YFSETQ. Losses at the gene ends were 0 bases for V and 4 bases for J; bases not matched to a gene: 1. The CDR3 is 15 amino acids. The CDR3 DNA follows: TGCGCCAGCAGCTTGGCGGGACAGGGGGCAGATACGCAGTATTTT. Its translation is CASSLAGQGADTQYF.

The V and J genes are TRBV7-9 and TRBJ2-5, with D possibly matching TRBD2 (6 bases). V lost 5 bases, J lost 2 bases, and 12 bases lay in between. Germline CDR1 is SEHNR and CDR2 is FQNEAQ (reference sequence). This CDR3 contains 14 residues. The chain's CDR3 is CASSKGLRQETQYF. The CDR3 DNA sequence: TGTGCCAGCAGCAAGGGACTGAGACAAGAGACCCAGTACTTC.

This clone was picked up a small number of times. The DNA of the CDR3 is TGTGCCAGCAAGTTAGACACATCGAACACTGAAGCTTTCTTT. Translating gives CASKLDTSNTEAFF. The rearrangement links TRBV6-5 to TRBJ1-1; D gene unclear. This CDR3 has 14 residues. CDR1 and CDR2 (germline): MNHEY, SVGAGI. Trimming removed 7 bases at V and 1 base at J, with 13 bases between.

DNA of the CDR3: TGTGCCAGCAGCTTTACAGGCACGGCGGGGGAGACCCAGTACTTC. Protein product: CASSFTGTAGETQYF. The chain joins TRBV7-9 to TRBJ2-5; D is possibly TRBD2 (6 bases). Germline assignment: CDR1 SEHNR and CDR2 FQNEAQ (reference sequence). The V and J ends lost 3 bases and 5 bases respectively, with 16 bases between them. The CDR3 has 15 residues.

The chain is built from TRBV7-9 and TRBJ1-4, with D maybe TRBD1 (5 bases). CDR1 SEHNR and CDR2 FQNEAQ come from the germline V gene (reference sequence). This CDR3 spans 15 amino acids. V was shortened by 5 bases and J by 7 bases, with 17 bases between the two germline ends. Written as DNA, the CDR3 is TGTGCCAGCAGCCCAGTAGGGGTATTGTCTGAAAAACTGTTTTTT. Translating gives CASSPVGVLSEKLFF.

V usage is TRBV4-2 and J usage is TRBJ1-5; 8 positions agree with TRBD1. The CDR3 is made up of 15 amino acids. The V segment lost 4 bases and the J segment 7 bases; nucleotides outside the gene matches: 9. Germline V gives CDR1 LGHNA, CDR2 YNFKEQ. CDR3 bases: TGTGCCAGCAGCCTACTGCAGGACAGGGACCAGCCCCAGCATTTT. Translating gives CASSLLQDRDQPQHF.

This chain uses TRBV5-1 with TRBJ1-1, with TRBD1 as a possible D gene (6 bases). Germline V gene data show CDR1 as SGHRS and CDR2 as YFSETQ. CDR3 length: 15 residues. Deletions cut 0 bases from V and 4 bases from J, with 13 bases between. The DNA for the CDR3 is TGCGCCAGCAGCTTGGTCGCAGGGGAAGCCACTGAAGCTTTCTTT. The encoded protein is CASSLVAGEATEAFF.

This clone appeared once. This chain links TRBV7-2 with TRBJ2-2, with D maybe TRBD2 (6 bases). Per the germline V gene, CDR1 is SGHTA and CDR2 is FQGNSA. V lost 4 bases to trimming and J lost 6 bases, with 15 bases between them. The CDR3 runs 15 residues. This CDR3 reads CASSWGGASAGELFF. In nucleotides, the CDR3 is TGTGCCAGCAGCTGGGGCGGGGCCTCTGCCGGGGAGCTGTTTTTT.

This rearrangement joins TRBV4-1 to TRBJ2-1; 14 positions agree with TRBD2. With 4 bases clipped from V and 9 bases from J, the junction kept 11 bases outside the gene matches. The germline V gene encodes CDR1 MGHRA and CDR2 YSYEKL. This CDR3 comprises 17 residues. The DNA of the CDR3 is TGCGCCAGCAGCCGAGAGGGGGGACTAGCGGGAGAGGGTGAGCAGTTCTTC. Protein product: CASSREGGLAGEGEQFF.

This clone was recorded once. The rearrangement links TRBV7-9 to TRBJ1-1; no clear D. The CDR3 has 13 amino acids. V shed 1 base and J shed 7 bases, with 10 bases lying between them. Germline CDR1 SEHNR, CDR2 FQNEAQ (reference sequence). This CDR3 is CASSLGGNFEAFF. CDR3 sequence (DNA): TGTGCCAGCAGCTTAGGAGGCAACTTTGAAGCTTTCTTT.

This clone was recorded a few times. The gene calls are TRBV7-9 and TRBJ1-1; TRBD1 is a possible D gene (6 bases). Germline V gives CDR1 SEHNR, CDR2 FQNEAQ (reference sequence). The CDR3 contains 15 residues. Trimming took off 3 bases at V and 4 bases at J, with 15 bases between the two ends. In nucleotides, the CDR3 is TGTGCCAGCAGCTTCCTGGACAGTACTTCCACTGAAGCTTTCTTT. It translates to CASSFLDSTSTEAFF. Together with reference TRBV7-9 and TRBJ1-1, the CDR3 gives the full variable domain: DTGVSQNPRHKITKRGQNVTFRCDPISEHNRLYWYRQTLGQGPEFLTYFQNEAQLEKSRLLSDRFSAERPKGSFSTLEIQRTEQGDSAMYLCASSFLDSTSTEAFFGQGTRLTVV.

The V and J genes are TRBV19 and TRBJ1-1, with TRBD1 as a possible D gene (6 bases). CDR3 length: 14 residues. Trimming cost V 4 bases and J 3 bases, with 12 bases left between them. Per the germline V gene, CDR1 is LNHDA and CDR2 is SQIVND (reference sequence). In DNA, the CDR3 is TGTGCCAGTAGTAAGGAAAGGGGGTACACTGAAGCTTTCTTT. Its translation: CASSKERGYTEAFF. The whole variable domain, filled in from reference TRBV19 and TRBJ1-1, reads DGGITQSPKYLFRKEGQNVTLSCEQNLNHDAMYWYRQDPGQGLRLIYYSQIVNDFQKGDIAEGYSVSREKKESFPLTVTSAQKNPTAFYLCASSKERGYTEAFFGQGTRLTVV.

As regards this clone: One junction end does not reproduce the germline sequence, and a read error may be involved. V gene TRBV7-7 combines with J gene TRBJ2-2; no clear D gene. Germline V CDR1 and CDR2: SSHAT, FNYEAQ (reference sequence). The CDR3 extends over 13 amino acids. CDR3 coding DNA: TGTGCTAGCAGTTCCGAGTACACCGGGGAGCTGTTTTTT. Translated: CASSSEYTGELFF.